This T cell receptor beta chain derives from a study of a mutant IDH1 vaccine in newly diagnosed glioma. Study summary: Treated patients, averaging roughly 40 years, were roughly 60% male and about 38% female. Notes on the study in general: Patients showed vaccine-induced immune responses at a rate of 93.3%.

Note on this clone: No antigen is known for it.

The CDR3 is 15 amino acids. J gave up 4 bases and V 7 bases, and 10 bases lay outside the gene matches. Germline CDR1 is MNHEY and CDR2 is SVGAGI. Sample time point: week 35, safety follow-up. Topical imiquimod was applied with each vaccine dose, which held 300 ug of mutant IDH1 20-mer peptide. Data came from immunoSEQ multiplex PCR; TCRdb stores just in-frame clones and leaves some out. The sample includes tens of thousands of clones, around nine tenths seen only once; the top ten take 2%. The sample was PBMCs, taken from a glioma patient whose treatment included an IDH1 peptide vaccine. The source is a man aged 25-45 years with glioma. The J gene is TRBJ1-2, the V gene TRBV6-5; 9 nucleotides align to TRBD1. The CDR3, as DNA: TGTGCCAGCACCCAACAGACAGGGGGGATCTATGGCTACACCTTC. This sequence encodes CASTQQTGGIYGYTF.